A single sample gave rise to the 23 T cell receptor beta chains below, sequenced in a study of tumor-infiltrating lymphocytes in glioblastoma multiforme. Multiple V-beta primers and a C-beta primer amplified TCRB from RNA. TCRdb re-derived calls from the multiplex PCR reads in MiXCR, one entry per CDR3 protein. The data contain 13,000 or so distinct CDR3 sequences, around three fifths of them singletons. Sequencing used brain tumor tissue. Source of these receptors: a male donor with glioblastoma.

The chain couples TRBV5-4 to TRBJ2-5; TRBD1 might be the D (5 bases). The CDR3 loop spans 13 amino acids. The germline V and J ends were trimmed by 4 bases and 5 bases, with 12 bases remaining between them. CDR1 is SGHNT, CDR2 YYREEE, per germline (reference sequence). Here the CDR3 DNA reads TGTGCCAGCAGCATGGCAGGGCTTGAGACCCAGTACTTC. Its protein is CASSMAGLETQYF. The full variable domain, completed using reference TRBV5-4 and TRBJ2-5, is ETGVTQSPTHLIKTRGQQVTLRCSSQSGHNTVSWYQQALGQGPQFIFQYYREEENGRGNFPPRFSGLQFPNYSSELNVNALELDDSALYLCASSMAGLETQYFGPGTRLLVL.

Of note for this clonotype: At one end, the junction sequence differs from germline, possibly due to a read error. The chain joins TRBV5-5 to TRBJ2-1, with D possibly matching TRBD2 (5 bases). The CDR3 contains 15 residues. Germline values: CDR1 SGHKS, CDR2 YYEKEE (reference sequence). CDR3 coding DNA: TGTGCCAGCAGCTCTGGACTCAGCTCCTACAATGCGCAGTCCTTC. Translation gives CASSSGLSSYNAQSF.

The chain combines TRBV29-1 with TRBJ2-5; D is uncertain. V lost 7 bases and J 2 bases, leaving 17 bases between the germline ends. The CDR3 is 14 residues long. Germline V CDR1 and CDR2: SQVTM, ANQGSEA. CDR3: CSAVLMIVQETQYF. The CDR3 bases are TGCAGCGCTGTACTCATGATCGTTCAAGAGACCCAGTACTTC.

V is TRBV27 and J is TRBJ1-5, with 8 bases lining up with TRBD1. The CDR3 has 18 amino acids. V dropped 5 bases and J dropped 2; count of bases not matched to a gene: 14. In germline, CDR1 is MNHEY, CDR2 SMNVEV (reference sequence). Written as DNA, the CDR3 is TGTGCCAGCAGTCCGGGTGGGACAGGCCTTTCGGGCAATCAGCCCCAGCATTTT. Amino acids: CASSPGGTGLSGNQPQHF.

By share, this clonotype counts as medium-sized (0.01 to 0.1%). V is TRBV5-4 and J is TRBJ2-2; 10 bases map to TRBD1. This CDR3 region has 18 residues. Losses at the gene ends were 4 bases for V and 3 bases for J; bases not matched to a gene: 12. Germline loops: CDR1 SGHNT, CDR2 YYREEE (reference sequence). CDR3: CASSTDRDRGVDTGELFF. DNA of the CDR3: TGTGCCAGCAGCACCGACCGGGACAGGGGTGTGGACACCGGGGAGCTGTTTTTT.

Regarding this clonotype: The CDR3 end shows no conserved phenylalanine or tryptophan, and so a read error is likely. The chain is built from TRBV11-1 and TRBJ2-7, with TRBD1 identical over 9 bases. There are 12 residues in the CDR3. After removal of 7 bases from V and 5 bases from J, the junction contained 3 bases not matched to a gene. Germline V gene data show CDR1 as SGHAT and CDR2 as FQDESV (reference sequence). CDR3 loop: CASNGQGHEQYS. The CDR3 DNA follows: TGTGCCAGCAACGGACAGGGGCACGAGCAGTACTCC.

Points on this clonotype: A much larger clone lies a single base off, so this may be a read error. The chain employs TRBV7-9 and TRBJ1-1; no clear D gene. The CDR3 has 13 residues. CDR1 and CDR2 (germline): SEHNR, FQNEAQ (reference sequence). This chain's CDR3 is CASSFQPNTGAFF. CDR3 bases: TGTGCCAGCAGCTTTCAGCCCAACACTGGAGCTTTCTTT.

The sample holds one count of this clonotype. One end of the junction does not line up with germline, which may come from a read error. V and J are TRBV4-1 and TRBJ2-3; 13 bases agree with TRBD2. This CDR3 is 22 amino acids long. From germline, CDR1 is MGHRA and CDR2 YSYEKL. CDR3 sequence: CASSLGLAGASILISITDTRYF. The CDR3 nucleotides are TGCGCCAGCAGCCTCGGACTAGCGGGAGCTTCGATTCTTATCTCAATTACAGATACGCGGTATTTT.

CDR3 region: CSASGTVENSPQQPQHF. The CDR3 bases are TGCAGTGCGAGCGGGACAGTCGAGAACTCCCCTCAGCAGCCCCAGCATTTT. The chain is built from TRBV20-1 and TRBJ1-5, with 7 bases identical to TRBD1. The V and J ends lost 6 bases and 7 bases, in that order; junction bases with no gene match: 21. The germline V gene has CDR1 DFQATT and CDR2 SNEGSKA (reference sequence). There are 17 residues in the CDR3.

The genes are TRBV11-2 and TRBJ1-4, with 7 bases matching TRBD1. The length of the CDR3 is 20 residues. Germline values: CDR1 SGHAT, CDR2 FQNNGV. V lost 5 bases to trimming and J lost 0 bases; unmatched junction nucleotides: 18. The CDR3 region is CASSPRTGTVRPSTNEKLFF. The CDR3 coding sequence is TGTGCCAGCAGCCCTCGGACCGGGACAGTCAGACCTTCAACTAATGAAAAACTGTTTTTT.

As regards this clonotype: This could be a read error, since a much larger clone is one nucleotide away. CDR3 sequence reads: CASTEVARQPQHF. CDR3 in DNA: TGTGCCAGCACCGAGGTCGCTAGACAGCCCCAGCATTTT. The J gene is TRBJ1-5, the V gene TRBV6-2 or TRBV6-3, with D unclear. V was trimmed by 7 bases and J by 7 bases, leaving 14 bases between them. Germline values: CDR1 MNHEY, CDR2 SVGEGT. The CDR3 loop spans 13 amino acids.

In its sample, this clonotype was seen a few times. The CDR3 DNA reads TGTGCCAGCAGTTTGGTCGGTGAGCAGTTCTTC. This gives the protein CASSLVGEQFF. This chain joins TRBV12-3 or TRBV12-4 and TRBJ2-1; D unclear. CDR3 length: 11 amino acids. Trimming shortened V by 3 bases and J by 9 bases, and 6 bases separated the two germline ends.

J is TRBJ2-2 and V is TRBV20-1; D uncertain. The germline V gene has CDR1 DFQATT and CDR2 SNEGSKA (reference sequence). V gave up 0 bases and J gave up 4 bases, with 15 bases separating them. The CDR3 is 16 amino acids. CDR3 in DNA: TGCAGTGCTAGAGATGTAACTCGCGGTCTCACCGGGGAGCTGTTTTTT. This gives the protein CSARDVTRGLTGELFF.

Points on this clonotype: An end of the junction differs from the germline gene, which may be a read error. This sequence joins TRBV20-1 and TRBJ1-5; D call uncertain. The length of the CDR3 is 15 residues. Germline V gene data show CDR1 as DFQATT and CDR2 as SNEGSKA (reference sequence). This chain's CDR3 is CNASKDSYSNQPQHF. Written as DNA, the CDR3 is TGCAATGCTAGTAAGGACTCTTATAGCAATCAGCCCCAGCATTTT.

The J gene is TRBJ2-5, the V gene TRBV4-2; 12 bases map to TRBD2. The ends lost 4 bases at V and 1 base at J; junction bases unmatched: 4. The V gene's germline CDR1 is LGHNA and CDR2 YNFKEQ. This CDR3 is built from 16 residues. For the CDR3, the DNA is TGTGCCAGCAGCCTAGAGACTAGCGGGAGCCAAGAGACCCAGTACTTC. Translating gives CASSLETSGSQETQYF.

The V call is TRBV5-1, the J call TRBJ2-7, with 8 bases lining up with TRBD2. CDR1 and CDR2 (germline): SGHRS, YFSETQ. The junction had 14 bases not matched to a gene; V was cut back by 10 bases and J by 2 bases. The CDR3 covers 15 residues. In nucleotides, the CDR3 is TGCGCCGGCATCTTGGACGCTAGCGGGCCCTACGAGCAGTACTTC. This translates into CAGILDASGPYEQYF.

This sequence joins TRBV10-3 and TRBJ1-5, with D perhaps matching TRBD1 (5 bases). Trimming removed 5 bases from V and 3 bases from J, with 17 bases in between. Per germline, CDR1 ENHRY and CDR2 SYGVKD. The CDR3 is made up of 16 amino acids. The CDR3 DNA follows: TGTGCCATCAGTCAGGGCTCCAAAAAATTCAATCAGCCCCAGCATTTT. The encoded protein is CAISQGSKKFNQPQHF.

The chain uses TRBV28 and TRBJ2-5; D is unresolved. The CDR3 loop spans 14 amino acids. The germline V gene has CDR1 MDHEN and CDR2 SYDVKM. V was clipped by 4 bases and J by 2 bases, with 11 bases between them. Here the CDR3 DNA reads TGTGCCAGCAGTTGGATGTGGCGTCAAGAGACCCAGTACTTC. Protein sequence: CASSWMWRQETQYF.

The genes are TRBV4-1 and TRBJ2-2; D unresolved. V was shortened by 1 base and J by 9 bases, with 12 bases between the two germline ends. This CDR3 comprises 14 residues. Germline assignment: CDR1 MGHRA and CDR2 YSYEKL. This chain's CDR3 is CASSQVGYARELFF. Written as DNA, the CDR3 is TGCGCCAGCAGCCAAGTCGGTTATGCCCGGGAGCTGTTTTTT.

The chain links TRBV11-3 to TRBJ2-1, with D perhaps matching TRBD1 (6 bases). V was pared by 8 bases and J by 5 bases, with 19 bases between. CDR3 length equals 15 residues. Germline V gene data show CDR1 as SGHNT and CDR2 as YENEEA. The CDR3 DNA sequence: TGTGCCAGCTCCTTCGGACAGCTGAGGAACAATGAGCAGTTCTTC. Translating it yields CASSFGQLRNNEQFF.

This clonotype counts as medium-sized (0.01 to 0.1%). The chain couples TRBV29-1 to TRBJ2-5; tentative D call: TRBD2 (5 bases). Trimming removed 0 bases at V and 6 bases at J, with 8 bases between. The CDR3 consists of 12 residues. The germline gives CDR1 SQVTM, CDR2 ANQGSEA. CDR3 protein: CSVEDGGQTQYF. CDR3 DNA: TGCAGCGTTGAAGATGGAGGCCAGACCCAGTACTTC.

In this sample, this clonotype turned up many times. V is TRBV28 and J is TRBJ1-5; D not resolved. Trimming cost V 6 bases and J 0 bases, with 12 bases left between them. This CDR3 comprises 15 residues. Germline-derived CDR1 and CDR2 are MDHEN and SYDVKM. The CDR3 nucleotides are TGTGCCAGCAGCCGCGGAACAGTTAGCAATCAGCCCCAGCATTTT. Translation gives CASSRGTVSNQPQHF.

Worth noting for this clonotype: Relative to the germline gene, one junction end is altered; a read error may explain this. The chain combines TRBV6-5 with TRBJ2-1; TRBD1 agrees at 8 bases. The CDR3 runs to 15 residues. Per germline, CDR1 MNHEY and CDR2 SVGAGI. The CDR3 here is CANSLGTGPYNEQFF. The CDR3 nucleotides are TGTGCCAACAGTTTGGGGACAGGCCCCTACAATGAGCAGTTCTTC.